This T cell receptor (beta chain) was identified during a study of T-cell reconstitution after alpha-beta-depleted transplantation in children. Preparation of the TCRbeta library used unique molecular identifiers. TCRdb re-derived calls from the PCR reads in MiXCR, one entry per CDR3 protein. In the table there are about 540,000 distinct CDR3 sequences, about 18% of which are singletons. This clonotype occurred a few times. This clonotype originated in a human donor who donated a stem cell graft to a child with acute lymphoblastic leukemia. The source was PBMCs from the stem cell graft donor, collected from the stem cell graft.

The CDR3 DNA follows: TGCGCCAGCAGCCCCGACAGGGCTGATTCACCCCTCCACTTT. This sequence encodes CASSPDRADSPLHF. The chain combines TRBV5-1 with TRBJ1-6; 7 bases are a match to TRBD1. Germline V lookup: CDR1 SGHRS, CDR2 YFSETQ. The trim removed 4 bases at V and 8 bases at J, leaving 6 bases unmatched. The CDR3 sequence is 14 residues long.